This T cell receptor (beta chain) was sequenced during a study of cytomegalovirus exposure and HLA in healthy donors. Notes on the study in general: In an earlier analysis, about 87% or about 30%: the productive usage of most TCR beta V segments. What a later analysis reportedly showed was that an Asian-associated ancestry cluster had fewer N-insertions than the approximately 720-donor mean.

This CDR3 comprises 13 residues. Germline V gene data show CDR1 as SEHNR and CDR2 as FQNEAQ (reference sequence). Trimming took off 1 base at V and 6 bases at J, with 9 bases between the two ends. PCR primers comprised 60 Vbeta and 13 Jbeta primers. The table came from immunoSEQ multiplex PCR; TCRdb's copy has only in-frame clones and leaves some out. The profile shows over 90,000 clones, about 74% of them singletons. Worth noting for this clone: What it recognizes is unknown.

The sample taken for sequencing was PBMCs. The receptor comes from a woman aged 50 to 65 in good health and CMV-seropositive. V usage is TRBV7-9 and J usage is TRBJ1-1; D perhaps matches TRBD1 (6 bases). CDR3 bases: TGTGCCAGCAGCTTAGAGGGGGTGGCTGAAGCTTTCTTT. This translates into CASSLEGVAEAFF. Supplemented by reference TRBV7-9 and TRBJ1-1, the full variable domain reads DTGVSQNPRHKITKRGQNVTFRCDPISEHNRLYWYRQTLGQGPEFLTYFQNEAQLEKSRLLSDRFSAERPKGSFSTLEIQRTEQGDSAMYLCASSLEGVAEAFFGQGTRLTVV.